Listed here are 28 T cell receptor beta chains from one sample, sequenced in a study of T cells in Graves' hyperthyroidism and ophthalmopathy. Authors of the study amplified TCR beta CDR3 regions from RNA transcripts. The HTBI set primed first-round TCR CDR3 RT-PCR. Each CDR3 protein gets one entry after TCRdb re-called the multiplex PCR reads with MiXCR. The sample yields a few hundred thousand distinct CDR3 sequences, 15% to 20% seen once. Sequencing used blood. The receptors come from a young woman with Graves' hyperthyroidism.

Concerning this clonotype: The conserved closing phenylalanine or tryptophan is absent in this CDR3, likely reflecting a read error. The DNA is omitted, as the CDR3 cannot be located on it reliably, and the CDR3 follows TCRdb's listing. The chain is built from TRBV19 and TRBJ2-2; TRBD1, the table's D call, lacks a check against the DNA. Germline V gives CDR1 LNHDA, CDR2 SQIVND (reference sequence). Inclusive of both ends, the CDR3 amounts to 15 amino acids. The CDR3 is CATKSLDRVTGELCY.

This clonotype was counted many times. The chain combines TRBV2 with TRBJ1-1, with 9 nucleotides matching TRBD1. The CDR3 contains 14 residues. Per germline, CDR1 SNHLY and CDR2 FYNNEI. V trimming: 7 bases; J trimming: 2 bases; junction bases outside the gene matches: 5. DNA for the CDR3: TGTGCCAGCACCGAGGGACAGGGAAACACTGAAGCTTTCTTT. Its translation is CASTEGQGNTEAFF. Together with reference TRBV2 and TRBJ1-1, the CDR3 gives the full variable domain: EPEVTQTPSHQVTQMGQEVILRCVPISNHLYFYWYRQILGQKVEFLVSFYNNEISEKSEIFDDQFSVERPDGSNFTLKIRSTKLEDSAMYFCASTEGQGNTEAFFGQGTRLTVV.

This clonotype was counted ten times or more. J is TRBJ2-6 and V is TRBV27; D remains unclear. V gave up 5 bases and J gave up 0 bases, with 14 bases separating them. Germline CDR1 reads MNHEY; CDR2 reads SMNVEV (reference sequence). The CDR3 sequence is 17 residues long. CDR3 sequence reads: CASSLWAPLSGANVLTF. In DNA, the CDR3 is TGTGCCAGCAGTCTATGGGCCCCCCTCTCTGGGGCCAACGTCCTGACTTTC.

There are many counts of this clonotype. The V gene is TRBV10-3, the J gene TRBJ2-5; no clear D. V was clipped by 3 bases and J by 5 bases, with 10 bases between them. The CDR3 loop spans 13 amino acids. The germline V gene encodes CDR1 ENHRY and CDR2 SYGVKD. CDR3 region: CAISDVGRETQYF. The CDR3 bases are TGTGCCATCAGTGACGTCGGGCGGGAGACCCAGTACTTC.

The rearrangement links TRBV24-1 to TRBJ1-5; D is unresolved. CDR3 length: 14 residues. V dropped 3 bases and J dropped 7 bases, with 12 bases sitting between them. Per the germline V gene, CDR1 is KGHDR and CDR2 is SFDVKD. The CDR3 coding sequence is TGTGCCACCAGTGATCCTCGGACCAGCCAGCCCCAGCATTTT. Amino acids: CATSDPRTSQPQHF.

The chain employs TRBV6-5 and TRBJ2-7; TRBD1 matches 8 bases. The CDR3 length is 14 residues. The germline V gene has CDR1 MNHEY and CDR2 SVGAGI. The V gene end was trimmed by 4 bases and the J gene end by 7 bases; junction bases not matched to a gene: 9. This CDR3 reads CASSSETGVGEQYF. The CDR3 coding sequence is TGTGCCAGCAGTTCGGAGACAGGGGTTGGGGAGCAGTACTTC.

V usage is TRBV6-1 and J usage is TRBJ1-2; 9 bases map to TRBD1. The junction had 6 bases not matched to a gene; V was cut back by 10 bases and J by 6 bases. In germline, CDR1 is MNHNS, CDR2 SASEGT. The CDR3 covers 12 residues. The CDR3 loop reads CATQQGADGYTF. CDR3 DNA: TGTGCCACCCAACAGGGGGCAGATGGCTACACCTTC.

This sequence joins TRBV4-1 and TRBJ1-1, with TRBD1 identical over 7 bases. This CDR3 contains 17 residues. V lost 2 bases and J lost 0; bases outside the gene matches: 9. Germline lookup yields CDR1 MGHRA and CDR2 YSYEKL. Here the CDR3 DNA reads TGCGCCAGCAGCCAACCGACAGGGAGAAAGGTGAACACTGAAGCTTTCTTT. Translating it yields CASSQPTGRKVNTEAFF.

This clonotype was picked up many times. The V gene is TRBV6-5, the J gene TRBJ1-1; D remains ambiguous. This CDR3 region has 14 residues. CDR1 is MNHEY, CDR2 SVGAGI, per germline. Trimming took 2 bases from V and 4 from J, leaving 11 bases between them. CDR3 sequence reads: CASSYTDRSTEAFF. The CDR3 DNA reads TGTGCCAGCAGTTACACTGATAGGTCCACTGAAGCTTTCTTT.

The V and J genes are TRBV6-1 and TRBJ2-5; possibly TRBD1 for D (5 bases). This CDR3 spans 13 amino acids. CDR1 is MNHNS and CDR2 is SASEGT in the germline V gene. Trimming pared 7 bases from V and 4 bases from J, leaving 13 bases between. This chain's CDR3 is CASMRTKGETQYF. The CDR3 nucleotides are TGTGCCAGCATGCGGACAAAGGGAGAGACCCAGTACTTC.

Many counts were recorded for this clonotype. The V and J genes are TRBV19 and TRBJ2-7; 8 bases align to TRBD1. The CDR3 covers 13 residues. The V segment lost 8 bases and the J segment 6 bases; nucleotides outside the gene matches: 9. Germline assignment: CDR1 LNHDA and CDR2 SQIVND (reference sequence). The CDR3 coding sequence is TGTGCCAGTGGACAGGGACTTTTCTTCGAGCAGTACTTC. This translates into CASGQGLFFEQYF.

There are many counts of this clonotype. This rearrangement joins TRBV7-8 to TRBJ1-3, with TRBD1 identical over 9 bases. The CDR3 is 14 residues long. Germline CDR1 and CDR2: SGHVS and FQNEAQ. V dropped 8 bases and J dropped 2; count of bases not matched to a gene: 4. The CDR3 DNA sequence: TGTGCCAGCCAGAGGGACAGGGCTGGAAACACCATATATTTT. Translating gives CASQRDRAGNTIYF.

This clonotype was recorded many times. The chain carries TRBV29-1 and TRBJ1-2; tentative D call: TRBD1 (6 bases). V was pared by 5 bases and J by 1 base, with 14 bases between. The V gene's germline CDR1 is SQVTM and CDR2 ANQGSEA. This CDR3 has 14 residues. This CDR3 reads CSVWTDFYNYGYTF. In nucleotides, the CDR3 is TGCAGCGTTTGGACAGATTTTTATAACTATGGCTACACCTTC. Using reference TRBV29-1 and TRBJ1-2 for the parts outside the CDR3, the full variable domain is SAVISQKPSRDICQRGTSLTIQCQVDSQVTMMFWYRQQPGQSLTLIATANQGSEATYESGFVIDKFPISRPNLTFSTLTVSNMSPEDSSIYLCSVWTDFYNYGYTFGSGTRLTVV.

This clonotype has at least ten counts. J is TRBJ2-5 and V is TRBV10-3, with a tentative D call TRBD2 (6 bases). The germline V gene has CDR1 ENHRY and CDR2 SYGVKD. This CDR3 is 14 amino acids long. Trimming took off 10 bases at V and 4 bases at J, with 19 bases between the two ends. CDR3 in amino acids: CASKGLGVGETQYF. CDR3 DNA: TGTGCCAGCAAGGGACTGGGGGTAGGAGAGACCCAGTACTTC.

This clonotype has a count of ten or more. The rearrangement links TRBV15 to TRBJ1-1; D gene unclear. The CDR3 runs 14 residues. V lost 0 bases, J lost 8 bases, and 13 bases lay in between. The germline gives CDR1 LNHNV, CDR2 YYDKDF (reference sequence). The CDR3 region has the DNA TGTGCCACCAGCAGAGATCAAGGGCAGCGGGAAGCTTTCTTT. As protein: CATSRDQGQREAFF.

Here the CDR3 DNA reads TGCAGCGTTGAGGCCCGACCGGGACATTACCAAGAGACCCAGTACTTC. It is translated as CSVEARPGHYQETQYF. The rearrangement joins TRBV29-1 to TRBJ2-5, with D possibly being TRBD1 (6 bases). The CDR3 extends over 16 amino acids. V shed 3 bases and J shed 0 bases, with 17 bases lying between them. The germline gives CDR1 SQVTM, CDR2 ANQGSEA.

This clonotype has a count of ten or more. The genes are TRBV12-3 or TRBV12-4 and TRBJ2-5, with TRBD2 identical over 10 bases. Unmatched junction bases numbered 3, after V lost 3 bases and J lost 5 bases. The CDR3 runs 14 residues. The DNA for the CDR3 is TGTGCCAGCAGTTTTCTAGCGGGGGCTGAGACCCAGTACTTC. Protein product: CASSFLAGAETQYF.

The CDR3 reads CAIGAGGLEETQYF. CDR3 nucleotides: TGTGCCATCGGAGCGGGGGGCCTCGAGGAGACCCAGTACTTC. The rearrangement joins TRBV10-3 to TRBJ2-5, with 9 bases fitting TRBD2. The CDR3 runs to 14 residues. Germline V gene sequence: CDR1 ENHRY, CDR2 SYGVKD. The junction had 9 bases not matched to a gene; V was cut back by 8 bases and J by 5 bases.

Notes on this clonotype: A much larger clone differs from this one at a single base, so this may be a read error. V is TRBV15 and J is TRBJ1-2; D not certain. The CDR3 is 14 amino acids. The germline V gene has CDR1 LNHNV and CDR2 YYDKDF (reference sequence). The CDR3 reads CATSRDQTEDGSTF. The CDR3 DNA reads TGTGCCACCAGCAGAGACCAGACGGAGGATGGCTCCACCTTC.

This clonotype was counted at least ten times. The chain joins TRBV29-1 to TRBJ1-1, with a weak D call TRBD1 (5 bases). Germline CDR1 is SQVTM and CDR2 is ANQGSEA. This CDR3 region has 15 residues. Deletions cut 4 bases from V and 4 bases from J, with 19 bases between. CDR3 bases: TGCAGCGTTGGGCGACGGGGCAGGGCGGGCACTGAAGCTTTCTTT. Protein product: CSVGRRGRAGTEAFF.

This clonotype was seen more than once but under ten times. V and J are TRBV6-1 and TRBJ2-5; D is tentatively TRBD1 or TRBD2 (6 bases each). The germline gives CDR1 MNHNS, CDR2 SASEGT. The CDR3 runs 15 residues. Trimming stripped 1 base from V and 5 bases from J, with 14 bases between. The CDR3 region has the DNA TGTGCCAGCAGTGAAGACGAGGAGGGGGTGGAGACCCAGTACTTC. It is translated as CASSEDEEGVETQYF.

This clonotype was recorded at least ten times. The chain uses TRBV3-1 and TRBJ1-3; no definite D call. CDR1 is LGHDT and CDR2 is YNNKEL in the germline V gene (reference sequence). Trimming shortened V by 3 bases and J by 2 bases, and 20 bases separated the two germline ends. The CDR3 consists of 18 residues. This chain's CDR3 is CASSQGLGSGSTGNTIYF. DNA of the CDR3: TGTGCCAGCAGCCAGGGTTTGGGAAGTGGTTCAACTGGAAACACCATATATTTT.

At least ten counts were recorded for this clonotype. This chain uses TRBV28 with TRBJ2-7, with 8 bases lining up with TRBD1. The CDR3 is made up of 14 amino acids. In germline, CDR1 is MDHEN, CDR2 SYDVKM. Trimming removed 7 bases from V and 6 bases from J; junction bases left unmatched: 11. In DNA, the CDR3 is TGTGCCAGCATGTCTTGGGACAGGACGAGCGAGCAGTACTTC. It is translated as CASMSWDRTSEQYF.

The CDR3 nucleotides are TGTGCCAGCAGCTTGATTTATACTAGCGGGGGGGCAGTCGGGGAGCTGTTTTTT. It specifies CASSLIYTSGGAVGELFF. The chain has TRBV5-6 and TRBJ2-2; 13 positions match TRBD2. Looked up from germline, CDR1 is SGHDT and CDR2 is YYEEEE. Germline trimming cut 1 base from V and 7 bases from J; bases unmatched to any gene: 10. This CDR3 spans 18 amino acids. Full variable domain (remainder filled in from reference TRBV5-6 and TRBJ2-2): DAGVTQSPTHLIKTRGQQVTLRCSPKSGHDTVSWYQQALGQGPQFIFQYYEEEERQRGNFPDRFSGHQFPNYSSELNVNALLLGDSALYLCASSLIYTSGGAVGELFFGEGSRLTVL.

Ten or more counts support this clonotype. The V call is TRBV6-1, the J call TRBJ1-6; TRBD1 matches at 7 bases. Germline CDR1 reads MNHNS; CDR2 reads SASEGT. V was clipped by 6 bases and J by 14 bases; unmatched bases: 13. This CDR3 is built from 14 residues. Here the CDR3 DNA reads TGTGCCAGCAGGGAACCGGGACAGTTTATCTCCCTCCACTTT. Its protein product is CASREPGQFISLHF.

The table lists this clonotype with many counts. For the CDR3, the DNA is TGTGCCAGCAGTTTCGGCGAGCAAGAGACCCAGTACTTC. Its translation: CASSFGEQETQYF. The J gene is TRBJ2-5, the V gene TRBV12-3 or TRBV12-4; no clear D. V was pared by 3 bases and J by 2 bases, with 7 bases between. The CDR3 runs to 13 residues.

In its sample, this clonotype was seen many times. This could be a read error, since a much larger clone is one nucleotide away. V usage is TRBV6-1 and J usage is TRBJ1-3; D unclear. V was clipped by 5 bases and J by 0 bases, with 8 bases between them. Germline loops: CDR1 MNHNS, CDR2 SASEGT. The CDR3 sequence is 14 residues long. CDR3 loop: CASSPDGSGNTIYF. The CDR3 DNA is TGTGCCAGCAGTCCGGACGGCTCTGGAAACACCATATATTTT.

The J gene is TRBJ2-5, the V gene TRBV20-1; 13 bases line up with TRBD2. Germline values: CDR1 DFQATT, CDR2 SNEGSKA (reference sequence). V shed 5 bases and J 4 bases; nucleotides not matched to a gene: 4. The CDR3 sequence is 14 residues long. The chain's CDR3 is CSAELAGGSETQYF. CDR3 DNA: TGCAGTGCTGAACTAGCGGGGGGGTCAGAGACCCAGTACTTC.